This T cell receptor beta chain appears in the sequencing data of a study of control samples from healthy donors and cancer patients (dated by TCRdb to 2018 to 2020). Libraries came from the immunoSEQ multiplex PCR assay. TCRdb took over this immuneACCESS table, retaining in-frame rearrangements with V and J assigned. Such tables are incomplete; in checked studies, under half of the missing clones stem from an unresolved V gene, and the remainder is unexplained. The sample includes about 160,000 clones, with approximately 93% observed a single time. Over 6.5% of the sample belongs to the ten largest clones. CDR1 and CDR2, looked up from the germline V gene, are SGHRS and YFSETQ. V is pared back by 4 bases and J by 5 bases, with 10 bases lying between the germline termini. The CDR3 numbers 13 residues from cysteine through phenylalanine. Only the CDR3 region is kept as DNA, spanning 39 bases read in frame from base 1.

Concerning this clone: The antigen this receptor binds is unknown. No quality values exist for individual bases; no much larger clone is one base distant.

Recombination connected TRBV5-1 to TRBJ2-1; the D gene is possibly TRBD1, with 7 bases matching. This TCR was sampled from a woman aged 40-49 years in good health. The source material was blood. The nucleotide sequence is TGCGCCAGCAGCGCGGGACAGAACAATGAGCAGTTCTTC. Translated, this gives CASSAGQNNEQFF.